This T cell receptor (beta chain) was captured by sequencing in a study of T cell responses to AZD1222 COVID-19 vaccine (dated by TCRdb to about 2021). Context from the whole study: AZD1222 recipients whose second dose came at about 4 weeks and those whose second dose came at about 12 weeks were combined into one group, since spike-specific TCR depth and breadth did not differ between the two schedules. Enrollment into the trials was organized by age into subgroups of 18-55, 56-69 and 70-plus years, and those subgroups contained approximately 150, 30 and 60 TCR-sequenced participants, respectively. A total of 233 trial participants underwent TCR sequencing, of whom 200 to 220 had received two doses of AZD1222 and 26 had received two doses of the MenACWY control vaccine. The paper's findings and limits, for the study overall: CD4 TCRs associated with the vaccine covered the entire spike protein, and the dominant responses were in regions 160-218 and 743-854. After two AZD1222 doses, both the breadth and the depth of spike-specific TCRs were significantly higher than at day 0 and than in MenACWY recipients. Conclusions about previously exposed vaccinees were limited because only five to seven AZD1222 recipients were SARS-CoV-2 seropositive at baseline. Because no day 14 peak-response samples were available, repertoires were characterized only after the peak T cell response. Participants were mostly white British, with more females than males. The authors suggested clonal diversity may have been underestimated. In the small 56-69-year group, the increase in depth fell short of significance, most likely because of low power. Epitopes outside the regions mutated in the B.1.351 and B.1.1.7 variants were reportedly recognized by nearly half of the unique spike-specific TCRs.

The time point label, read with the paper, signifies: baseline before first vaccination. Vaccinee samples came from UK trials COV001 and COV002, including a single-blind randomized controlled phase 2/3 trial of AZD1222 (ChAdOx1 nCoV-19) in healthy adults. For TCRbeta chain sequencing, PBMC samples were collected from trial participants at day 0 and at day 28 after the second dose. Note on this clone: The antigen it binds to is not known. No per-base quality is available; no much larger clone lies one base away.

The CDR3 regions of human TCRbeta chains were subjected to immunosequencing. The paper's data handling went like this. TCRs in the repertoires were matched against a reference library of SARS-CoV-2-specific TCRs that had been generated with the MIRA antigen-specificity platform. Breadth was defined as the fraction of unique TCRs that were SARS-CoV-2-associated. Depth was defined as the fraction of total T cells that were SARS-CoV-2-associated. Using the MIRA data, every spike-specific TCR was mapped to the spike region that the TCR reacted to and assigned to either a CD4 or a CD8 class. Log10-transformed breadth and depth values were compared by one-way ANOVA with Sidak's multiple comparisons tests. Held by TCRdb, this immuneACCESS table contains in-frame sequences only and omits some clones. Under half of the omission traces to an unresolved V gene where checked; the cause of the rest is unknown. Clone size and V and J calls were adopted from that table, with D and trimming inferred from the DNA. This sample holds around 130,000 clones; around 83% were observed only once. Around 12% of the sample comes from the top ten.

The CDR3 holds 14 amino acids from the cysteine to the phenylalanine. Only the CDR3 region is kept as DNA, spanning 42 bases read in frame from base 1. V is reduced by 5 bases and J by 6 bases, leaving a spacing of 14 bases between them. Per the germline V gene (reference sequence), MNHEY is the CDR1 and SMNVEV is the CDR2. The sequence links TRBV27 to TRBJ1-5; no D gene can be assigned with confidence. The source of this sequence is an adult in good health. Material: peripheral blood, obtained on day 0 of AZD1222 vaccination. The CDR3 amino acid sequence is: CASSPSDNFQPQHF. The DNA is TGTGCCAGCAGTCCATCAGACAATTTTCAGCCCCAGCATTTT.